The clone carrying this TCR beta chain showed up just once. Its matching antigen is unknown. CDR1 DFQATT and CDR2 SNEGSKA come from the germline V gene (reference sequence). The CDR3 loop spans 14 amino acids. J lost 6 bases, V lost 1 base, and 9 bases had no gene match. The data derive from a study of CD8+CD57+ T cells in acquired aplastic anemia. On the study more broadly: Mean DNA quantity obtained from sorted CD4+ and CD8+ cells was about 3 ug.

CDR3 and TCR beta VDJ profiling relied on a genomic DNA template. TCRdb re-called the reads with MiXCR, one entry per CDR3 protein. In the table there are around 140,000 distinct CDR3 sequences, about 40% of which are singletons. The study, taken as a whole, reports: Roughly 27 sequences, all CD8+ CDR3, were shared between patients and controls.

This chain connects TRBV20-1 to TRBJ2-7; TRBD1 matches at 7 bases. The TCR comes from a human donor in good health, serving as a control. Sequencing was performed on sorted CD4+, CD8+, or CD8+CD57+ T cells (not recorded which) from PBMCs. The CDR3 nucleotides read TGCAGTGCTAGAGCCACGGACAGGCCGGCCGAGCAGTACTTC. Translating it yields CSARATDRPAEQYF.